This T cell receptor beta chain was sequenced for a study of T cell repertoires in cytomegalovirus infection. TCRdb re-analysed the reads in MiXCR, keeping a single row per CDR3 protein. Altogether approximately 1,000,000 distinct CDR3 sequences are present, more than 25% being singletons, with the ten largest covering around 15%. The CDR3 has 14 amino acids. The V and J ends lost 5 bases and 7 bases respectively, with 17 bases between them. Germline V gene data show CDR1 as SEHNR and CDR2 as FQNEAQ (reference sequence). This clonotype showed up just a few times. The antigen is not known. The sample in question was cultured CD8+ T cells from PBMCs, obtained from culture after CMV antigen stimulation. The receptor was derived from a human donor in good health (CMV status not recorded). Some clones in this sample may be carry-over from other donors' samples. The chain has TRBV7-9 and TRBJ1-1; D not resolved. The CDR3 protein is CASSRRDRNLEAFF. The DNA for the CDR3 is TGTGCCAGCAGCCGAAGGGATAGGAACCTTGAAGCTTTCTTT.